The 21 T cell receptor beta chains reported below all come from one sample, sequenced in a study of blood T cell repertoires in COVID-19. This table comes from immunoSEQ multiplex PCR, and its TCRdb copy is limited to in-frame clones, with some not included. The data hold about 210,000 clones, with approximately 90% observed a single time. Source material: PBMCs or T cells enriched from blood (not recorded which). Every receptor here comes from a woman in her forties with acute COVID-19.

This clone appeared a single time. This sequence joins TRBV5-1 and TRBJ1-1; D might be TRBD1 (5 bases). Germline CDR1 and CDR2: SGHRS and YFSETQ. This CDR3 has 15 residues. The V end was cut by 4 bases, the J end by 0 bases, with 13 bases between. The CDR3, as DNA: TGCGCCAGCAGCCCAGGCCCGGGGGTGAACACTGAAGCTTTCTTT. This codes for CASSPGPGVNTEAFF.

The chain uses TRBV5-6 and TRBJ1-6; D gene ambiguous. Trimming left V 2 bases short and J 0 bases short, with 9 bases between. Germline V gene data show CDR1 as SGHDT and CDR2 as YYEEEE. The CDR3 runs 16 residues. The CDR3 is CASSFLASSYNSPLHF. The CDR3 nucleotides read TGTGCCAGCAGCTTTTTGGCCAGCTCCTATAATTCACCCCTCCACTTT.

The chain recombines TRBV27 with TRBJ1-1; the D gene is possibly TRBD1 (5 bases). This CDR3 is 13 amino acids long. Germline CDR1 reads MNHEY; CDR2 reads SMNVEV (reference sequence). V was clipped by 4 bases and J by 4 bases, with 10 bases between them. Here the CDR3 reads CASSSQGFTEAFF. For the CDR3, the DNA is TGTGCCAGCAGTTCTCAGGGTTTCACTGAAGCTTTCTTT.

This chain's CDR3 is CASSLRRLGDNEQFF. DNA for the CDR3: TGTGCCAGCAGCTTGAGGCGCCTAGGAGACAATGAGCAGTTCTTC. The chain carries TRBV5-4 and TRBJ2-1; D is undetermined. The ends were cut back, 1 base at V and 5 bases at J, with 13 bases in the middle. Per the germline V gene, CDR1 is SGHNT and CDR2 is YYREEE (reference sequence). The CDR3 contains 15 residues.

The genes are TRBV3-1 (or the pseudogene TRBV3-2) and TRBJ2-7; TRBD1 agrees at 10 bases. The trim removed 4 bases at V and 4 bases at J, leaving 7 bases unmatched. CDR3 length: 15 amino acids. Germline loops: CDR1 LGHDT, CDR2 YNNKEL (reference sequence). The CDR3: CASSLRQGARYEQYF. In DNA, the CDR3 is TGTGCCAGCAGCCTCCGACAGGGGGCGCGTTACGAGCAGTACTTC.

The V gene is TRBV19, the J gene TRBJ1-6; 7 bases map to TRBD1. Germline trimming cut 8 bases from V and 11 bases from J; bases unmatched to any gene: 9. Germline V gene sequence: CDR1 LNHDA, CDR2 SQIVND (reference sequence). This CDR3 contains 13 residues. CDR3: CASSGQESTPLHF. CDR3 sequence (DNA): TGTGCCAGTTCCGGACAGGAAAGTACACCCCTCCACTTT.

The rearrangement uses TRBV30 and TRBJ2-5; perhaps TRBD2 as D (6 bases). The CDR3 length is 11 residues. Trimming pared 5 bases from V and 4 bases from J, leaving 8 bases between. Germline V lookup: CDR1 GTSNPN, CDR2 SVGIG (reference sequence). Here the CDR3 reads CAWAGLETQYF. The CDR3, as DNA: TGTGCCTGGGCGGGGCTAGAGACCCAGTACTTC.

This clone occurred many times. The rearrangement links TRBV5-1 to TRBJ1-2, with D possibly matching TRBD1 (5 bases). The V end was cut by 4 bases, the J end by 0 bases, with 10 bases between. The CDR3 runs to 14 residues. The V gene's germline CDR1 is SGHRS and CDR2 YFSETQ. CDR3 amino acids: CASSPAGANYGYTF. In DNA form, the CDR3 reads TGCGCCAGCAGCCCCGCGGGGGCTAACTATGGCTACACCTTC.

The V and J genes are TRBV14 and TRBJ2-1; D unclear. The V end was cut by 0 bases, the J end by 10 bases, with 16 bases between. The CDR3 runs to 15 residues. Germline values: CDR1 SGHDN, CDR2 FVKESK. Here the CDR3 DNA reads TGTGCCAGCAGCCAAGAAATGACTCGCGGTTCGGAGCAGTTCTTC. As protein: CASSQEMTRGSEQFF.

The chain joins TRBV3-1 (or the pseudogene TRBV3-2) to TRBJ2-2, with D possibly being TRBD2 (5 bases). The CDR3 length is 15 residues. The V and J ends lost 1 base and 2 bases respectively, with 8 bases between them. Germline loops: CDR1 LGHDT, CDR2 YNNKEL (reference sequence). This chain's CDR3 is CASSQGLANTGELFF. As DNA, the CDR3 is TGTGCCAGCAGCCAAGGGCTAGCCAACACCGGGGAGCTGTTTTTT.

The J gene is TRBJ2-2, the V gene TRBV7-8; TRBD1 matches at 9 bases. V shed 2 bases, J shed 2 bases, and the junction held 6 bases outside the gene matches. This CDR3 is built from 17 residues. Germline V gene lookup returns CDR1 SGHVS and CDR2 FQNEAQ. The CDR3 DNA follows: TGTGCCAGCAGCTTAAGTACAGGGGGCACAAACACCGGGGAGCTGTTTTTT. Translation: CASSLSTGGTNTGELFF.

The chain uses TRBV3-1 (or the pseudogene TRBV3-2) and TRBJ1-1; no clear D gene. Germline assignment: CDR1 LGHDT and CDR2 YNNKEL (reference sequence). Trimming took 5 bases from V and 11 from J, leaving 15 bases between them. The CDR3 is made up of 12 amino acids. The CDR3 protein is CASSLPGGEAFF. In DNA, the CDR3 is TGTGCCAGCAGCTTACCCGGTGGAGAGGCTTTCTTT.

The chain combines TRBV30 with TRBJ1-1, with a possible D match to TRBD1 (5 bases). The V gene lost 5 bases and the J gene lost 1 base, with 11 bases spanning the gap. The CDR3 has 13 amino acids. The V gene's germline CDR1 is GTSNPN and CDR2 SVGIG (reference sequence). The CDR3 loop reads CAWGTGRNTEAFF. DNA of the CDR3: TGTGCCTGGGGGACCGGGAGGAACACTGAAGCTTTCTTT.

V and J are TRBV5-1 and TRBJ2-1, with TRBD2 matching over 10 bases. The CDR3 runs to 15 residues. Germline CDR1 reads SGHRS; CDR2 reads YFSETQ. V was clipped by 6 bases and J by 6 bases; unmatched bases: 9. CDR3 amino acids: CASTLAGAGGNEQFF. DNA for the CDR3: TGCGCCAGCACCCTAGCGGGAGCAGGAGGCAATGAGCAGTTCTTC.

This chain uses TRBV4-3 with TRBJ1-2; TRBD1 is a possible D gene (5 bases). The CDR3 spans 14 residues. The V and J ends lost 2 bases and 6 bases respectively, with 13 bases between them. From germline, CDR1 is LGHNA and CDR2 YSLEER. This chain's CDR3 is CASSQSAWGDGYTF. CDR3 sequence (DNA): TGCGCCAGCAGCCAATCCGCCTGGGGGGATGGCTACACCTTC.

The V call is TRBV2, the J call TRBJ1-4; D ambiguous. The germline V gene encodes CDR1 SNHLY and CDR2 FYNNEI. The CDR3 has 14 residues. Trimming left V 4 bases short and J 3 bases short, with 9 bases between. The CDR3 DNA reads TGTGCCAGCAGTGTAAGGGAGGCTAATGAAAAACTGTTTTTT. The encoded protein is CASSVREANEKLFF.

This chain links TRBV4-1 with TRBJ2-2; possible D gene TRBD1, 5 bases. CDR3 length equals 16 residues. The V end lost 0 bases, the J end lost 0 bases, and 8 bases lay between the germline ends. The germline V gene encodes CDR1 MGHRA and CDR2 YSYEKL. CDR3 in amino acids: CASSQEQEPNTGELFF. CDR3 bases: TGCGCCAGCAGCCAAGAACAGGAACCGAACACCGGGGAGCTGTTTTTT.

The V and J genes are TRBV6-5 and TRBJ2-5; 8 bases are shared with TRBD2. Germline CDR1 reads MNHEY; CDR2 reads SVGAGI. This CDR3 is 14 amino acids long. V was pared by 5 bases and J by 5 bases, with 7 bases of the junction left unmatched. Written as DNA, the CDR3 is TGTGCCAGCAGTACCGGACTAGCCGAGGAGACCCAGTACTTC. Translation gives CASSTGLAEETQYF.

V gene TRBV5-1 combines with J gene TRBJ1-2, with 9 bases that match TRBD1. The germline CDR1 and CDR2 sequences are SGHRS and YFSETQ. This CDR3 is built from 18 residues. Losses at the gene ends were 3 bases for V and 5 bases for J; bases not matched to a gene: 17. The CDR3: CASSSPGTGYSTGYGYTF. The CDR3 DNA is TGCGCCAGCAGCTCTCCCGGGACAGGGTACTCCACTGGGTATGGCTACACCTTC.

This chain links TRBV5-5 with TRBJ2-1; the match to TRBD2 covers 14 bases. There are 19 residues in the CDR3. Germline trimming cut 0 bases from V and 3 bases from J; bases unmatched to any gene: 8. Germline-derived CDR1 and CDR2 are SGHKS and YYEKEE (reference sequence). CDR3 sequence (DNA): TGTGCCAGCAGCTTGGTTGGGACTAGCGGGGGAGCGGGCTACAATGAGCAGTTCTTC. Encoded protein: CASSLVGTSGGAGYNEQFF.

This clone was counted many times. The rearrangement links TRBV29-1 to TRBJ1-1; TRBD1 might be the D (5 bases). The V end was cut by 7 bases, the J end by 4 bases, with 25 bases between. Germline CDR1 SQVTM, CDR2 ANQGSEA. The CDR3 is 16 amino acids. CDR3 in DNA: TGCAGCGCCCGGACTGCGGAGGGCGGGGGTGGCACTGAAGCTTTCTTT. Its translation: CSARTAEGGGGTEAFF.